The T cell receptor beta chain described here comes from a study of blood T cell repertoires in COVID-19. Overall study context: Acute and convalescent COVID-19 samples came from the United States, Italy and Spain. T cells, B-cell-depleted T cells, or PBMCs supplied cDNA or gDNA.

One Seattle source followed patients from active infection through their disease course. The CDR3 has 14 residues. The germline gives CDR1 MNHEY, CDR2 SVGAGI. V was cut by 5 bases and J by 3 bases, with 13 bases left in between. Authors' analysis steps: The assay estimated nucleated cells by amplifying reference gene primers. The protocol was immunoSEQ multiplex PCR, while the TCRdb copy is restricted to in-frame clones and leaves out a portion. Clonal size and the V and J genes are those of that table, whereas D and trimming came from the DNA. The data hold tens of thousands of clones, with 90% to 95% observed a single time. This clone was counted once.

Input material: peripheral blood. The rearrangement joins TRBV6-5 to TRBJ1-2, with D hard to call. This clonotype originated in a man aged 35 to 55 with COVID-19, enrolled during active disease. The CDR3 is CASSTMRADYGYTF. The CDR3 region has the DNA TGTGCCAGCAGTACGATGAGGGCTGACTATGGCTACACCTTC.